This TCR beta chain was identified in a study of patients and donors after allogeneic stem cell transplantation. This clonotype was seen repeatedly, ten times or more. A single record per CDR3 protein comes from TCRdb applying MiXCR to the RT-PCR reads. Counted here are approximately 170,000 distinct CDR3 sequences, around 30% occurring once; the ten biggest clones make up about 3%. With 1 base clipped from V and 3 bases from J, the junction kept 4 bases outside the gene matches. Germline loops: CDR1 SGHTA, CDR2 FQGNSA. The CDR3 totals 16 residues. V is TRBV7-2 and J is TRBJ2-1, with TRBD1 identical over 9 bases. Sample: blood, either unsorted or a sorted T cell fraction (not recorded which). The TCR comes from a human donor who was either an allogeneic HSCT recipient or a stem cell or donor lymphocyte infusion donor (not recorded which). It is not recorded whose cells these are; they may come from a transplant donor. The CDR3 here is CASSLGWGQGYNEQFF. CDR3 DNA sequence: TGTGCCAGCAGCTTAGGATGGGGACAGGGCTACAATGAGCAGTTCTTC. Full variable domain (remainder filled in from reference TRBV7-2 and TRBJ2-1): GAGVSQSPSNKVTEKGKDVELRCDPISGHTALYWYRQSLGQGLEFLIYFQGNSAPDKSGLPSDRFSAERTGGSVSTLTIQRTQQEDSAVYLCASSLGWGQGYNEQFFGPGTRLTVL.